This TCR beta chain originates from a study of blood T cell repertoires in COVID-19. Using immunoSEQ multiplex PCR, the repertoire was profiled, and TCRdb retains in-frame clones only, with some absent. The table shows 150,000 to 200,000 clones, with 82% occurring only once. The germline V gene encodes CDR1 SGHVS and CDR2 FQNEAQ. CDR3 length: 14 residues. V was pared by 0 bases and J by 8 bases, with 11 bases between. The source material was peripheral blood. The V call is TRBV7-8, the J call TRBJ2-1; D is uncertain. This TCR was sampled from a woman aged 40 to 50 with COVID-19, enrolled during active disease. The chain's CDR3 is CASSLASQSDEQFF. As DNA, the CDR3 is TGTGCCAGCAGCTTAGCGAGTCAGAGCGATGAGCAGTTCTTC.